The 16 T cell receptor beta chains below all came from one sample that was sequenced in a study of CD8 T cells in ankylosing spondylitis. MiXCR, applied by TCRdb to the 5' RACE reads, yields one record per CDR3 protein. The repertoire holds about 33,000 distinct CDR3 sequences, with 11% as singletons. Sequencing input: synovial fluid, either unsorted or a sorted T cell fraction (not recorded which). The receptors here all came from a male donor with ankylosing spondylitis.

This clonotype came up many times. CDR3 residues: CATSVIGDRGANEQFF. DNA for the CDR3: TGTGCCACCAGTGTCATCGGGGACAGGGGGGCCAATGAGCAGTTCTTC. The chain couples TRBV24-1 to TRBJ2-1; 11 nucleotides align to TRBD1. Germline V lookup: CDR1 KGHDR, CDR2 SFDVKD. V was clipped by 5 bases and J by 6 bases; unmatched bases: 8. The length of the CDR3 is 16 residues.

The table lists this clonotype with a few counts. V is TRBV19 and J is TRBJ2-1; TRBD1 matches 7 bases. V lost 5 bases, J lost 2 bases, and 9 bases stayed unmatched. CDR1 and CDR2 (germline): LNHDA, SQIVND (reference sequence). This CDR3 is 16 amino acids long. The CDR3 loop reads CASSPPRDSPYNEQFF. The CDR3 nucleotides are TGTGCCAGTAGTCCCCCCCGGGACAGTCCCTACAATGAGCAGTTCTTC.

As concerns this clonotype: A much larger clone differs from this one at a single base, so this may be a read error. The chain links TRBV7-9 to TRBJ2-7, with 7 bases identical to TRBD1. From germline, CDR1 is SEHNR and CDR2 FQNEAQ (reference sequence). There are 13 residues in the CDR3. The CDR3 DNA follows: TGTGGCAGCCTCGGACAGGCCTCCTACGAGCAGTACTTC. Protein sequence: CGSLGQASYEQYF.

V is TRBV10-3 and J is TRBJ1-1; D remains ambiguous. The CDR3 extends over 14 amino acids. CDR1 and CDR2 (germline): ENHRY, SYGVKD. The germline V and J ends were trimmed by 5 bases and 10 bases, with 20 bases remaining between them. The CDR3, as DNA: TGTGCCATCAGTCCCACCCTATCCCGAGAAGGAGCTTTCTTT. This encodes CAISPTLSREGAFF.

V and J are TRBV2 and TRBJ1-1; D remains unclear. The V gene's germline CDR1 is SNHLY and CDR2 FYNNEI. The germline V and J ends were trimmed by 7 bases and 8 bases, with 11 bases remaining between them. This CDR3 region has 11 residues. The CDR3 here is CASKFGLEAFF. The CDR3 region has the DNA TGTGCCAGCAAATTTGGGCTCGAAGCTTTCTTT.

The chain recombines TRBV12-3 or TRBV12-4 with TRBJ2-7; possible D gene TRBD2, 5 bases. This CDR3 has 11 amino acids. Trimming shortened V by 4 bases and J by 7 bases, and 8 bases separated the two germline ends. The CDR3 spells CASSSGVEQYF. The CDR3 DNA is TGTGCCAGCAGTTCCGGGGTGGAGCAGTACTTC.

This clonotype was recorded many times. The chain carries TRBV3-1 and TRBJ1-1; tentatively, D is TRBD1 (5 bases). The CDR3 is 12 amino acids. CDR1 is LGHDT, CDR2 YNNKEL, per germline (reference sequence). The ends were cut back, 6 bases at V and 1 base at J, with 6 bases in the middle. CDR3 loop: CASRDRNTEAFF. In nucleotides, the CDR3 is TGTGCCAGCAGAGACAGGAACACTGAAGCTTTCTTT.

This clonotype was found many times. The chain employs TRBV28 and TRBJ2-1, with D perhaps matching TRBD1 (5 bases). V was cut by 3 bases and J by 8 bases, with 14 bases left in between. The germline V gene has CDR1 MDHEN and CDR2 SYDVKM. The CDR3 totals 14 residues. CDR3 DNA: TGTGCCAGCAGTTTCGAACAGGTAGTGGATGAGCAGTTCTTC. Encoded protein: CASSFEQVVDEQFF. Together with reference TRBV28 and TRBJ2-1, the CDR3 gives the full variable domain: DVKVTQSSRYLVKRTGEKVFLECVQDMDHENMFWYRQDPGLGLRLIYFSYDVKMKEKGDIPEGYSVSREKKERFSLILESASTNQTSMYLCASSFEQVVDEQFFGPGTRLTVL.

The chain recombines TRBV6-2 or TRBV6-3 with TRBJ2-7; 9 bases map to TRBD2. The germline gives CDR1 MNHEY, CDR2 SVGEGT. The V gene end was trimmed by 8 bases and the J gene end by 6 bases; junction bases not matched to a gene: 29. The CDR3 sequence is 20 residues long. CDR3 nucleotides: TGTGCCAGCCTAGGGTCCCTGACGATCGCCCCTCCGGGACTAGCCGGCGAGCAGTACTTC. This sequence encodes CASLGSLTIAPPGLAGEQYF.

In this sample, this clonotype turned up many times. The CDR3 sequence is CASMPGLEFHEQFF. CDR3 nucleotides: TGTGCCAGTATGCCGGGACTAGAGTTTCATGAGCAGTTCTTC. V is TRBV7-9 and J is TRBJ2-1; 8 nucleotides agree with TRBD2. Germline V gene data show CDR1 as SEHNR and CDR2 as FQNEAQ (reference sequence). The CDR3 totals 14 residues. V lost 9 bases and J lost 8; bases outside the gene matches: 12.

This clonotype has ten or more counts. This rearrangement joins TRBV29-1 to TRBJ2-1; no definite D call. The germline V and J ends were trimmed by 5 bases and 5 bases, with 10 bases remaining between them. Germline V gene data show CDR1 as SQVTM and CDR2 as ANQGSEA. This CDR3 has 12 residues. CDR3 sequence: CSVPYSNNEQFF. CDR3 coding DNA: TGCAGCGTTCCCTACAGTAACAATGAGCAGTTCTTC.

This rearrangement joins TRBV9 to TRBJ2-7; 7 nucleotides match TRBD1. V shed 4 bases, J shed 0 bases, and the junction held 4 bases outside the gene matches. From germline, CDR1 is SGDLS and CDR2 YYNGEE. The CDR3 covers 14 residues. The DNA of the CDR3 is TGTGCCAGCAGCACCGGACAGGACTCCTACGAGCAGTACTTC. Protein product: CASSTGQDSYEQYF.

This clonotype was found a few times. CDR3 loop: CASSILEGLTDEQFF. The CDR3 bases are TGTGCCAGTAGTATATTAGAGGGCCTCACGGATGAGCAGTTCTTC. The chain joins TRBV19 to TRBJ2-1; tentative D call: TRBD2 (5 bases). CDR3 length: 15 amino acids. V was cut by 2 bases and J by 8 bases, with 16 bases left in between. Germline V CDR1 and CDR2: LNHDA, SQIVND (reference sequence).

Many counts were recorded for this clonotype. The V gene is TRBV7-2, the J gene TRBJ2-3, with a tentative D call TRBD2 (6 bases). Looked up from germline, CDR1 is SGHTA and CDR2 is FQGNSA. The CDR3 covers 15 residues. The V and J ends lost 5 bases and 4 bases respectively, with 16 bases between them. The CDR3 loop is CASSVIAEVADTQYF. As DNA, the CDR3 is TGTGCCAGCAGCGTTATAGCGGAGGTCGCAGATACGCAGTATTTT. The whole variable domain, filled in from reference TRBV7-2 and TRBJ2-3, reads GAGVSQSPSNKVTEKGKDVELRCDPISGHTALYWYRQSLGQGLEFLIYFQGNSAPDKSGLPSDRFSAERTGGSVSTLTIQRTQQEDSAVYLCASSVIAEVADTQYFGPGTRLTVL.

This clonotype was detected only a few times. The rearrangement links TRBV5-1 to TRBJ2-2, with 11 bases aligning to TRBD2. This CDR3 comprises 15 residues. CDR1 is SGHRS, CDR2 YFSETQ, per germline. V gave up 4 bases and J gave up 4 bases; unmatched junction bases: 3. The CDR3 nucleotides are TGCGCCAGCAGCGGCGGGACTAGCGGCACCGGGGAGCTGTTTTTT. As protein: CASSGGTSGTGELFF.

CDR3 nucleotides: TGTGCCAGCAGATCTCGACTAGCGGGAGTAGCAGATACGCAGTATTTT. Translating it yields CASRSRLAGVADTQYF. This chain joins TRBV28 and TRBJ2-3; 12 positions match TRBD2. The V segment lost 6 bases and the J segment 4 bases; nucleotides outside the gene matches: 8. CDR3 length: 16 amino acids. In germline, CDR1 is MDHEN, CDR2 SYDVKM.